Below, 3 T cell receptor beta chains from the same sample are listed, as sequenced in a study of cytomegalovirus exposure and HLA in healthy donors. This PCR relied on a set of 60 Vbeta primers and 13 Jbeta primers. TCRdb's table, derived via immunoSEQ multiplex PCR, lists solely in-frame clones and lacks some. The sample lists roughly 77,000 clones, 10% occurring once. The specimen was PBMCs. Receptor source: a man between 60 and 70 years old in good health and CMV-seropositive.

J is TRBJ2-1 and V is TRBV19, with 8 bases identical to TRBD2. The CDR3 sequence is 15 residues long. CDR1 and CDR2 from the germline V gene are LNHDA and SQIVND (reference sequence). The V segment lost 3 bases and the J segment 4 bases; nucleotides outside the gene matches: 5. CDR3 residues: CASSMGRGGYNEQFF. The CDR3 DNA follows: TGTGCCAGTAGTATGGGTCGGGGGGGATACAATGAGCAGTTCTTC.

This clone was observed a handful of times. The chain has TRBV2 and TRBJ1-2; 7 bases fit TRBD1. The CDR3 consists of 14 residues. V trimming: 4 bases; J trimming: 4 bases; junction bases outside the gene matches: 6. The germline gives CDR1 SNHLY, CDR2 FYNNEI. The CDR3 region has the DNA TGTGCCAGCAGTGGAGGGACAGCCCTCTATGGCTACACCTTC. This encodes CASSGGTALYGYTF.

The rearrangement joins TRBV7-9 to TRBJ1-1; no reliable D call. The V end was cut by 3 bases, the J end by 10 bases, with 15 bases between. This CDR3 spans 13 amino acids. Germline lookup yields CDR1 SEHNR and CDR2 FQNEAQ (reference sequence). CDR3 coding DNA: TGTGCCAGCAGCTTCGCGGGCCACCCAGGAGCTTTCTTT. Translated, it gives CASSFAGHPGAFF.